The sequence of this T cell receptor (beta chain) was determined in a study of monozygotic twins with inflammatory bowel disease. CDR3 length: 17 residues. The germline gives CDR1 SGHTA, CDR2 FQGNSA. TCRdb re-called the 5' RACE reads; one entry per CDR3 protein, DNA not given. The data include 420,000 or so distinct CDR3 sequences; the top ten clones carry around 2.3%. The clonotype was recovered from a human donor with ulcerative colitis or Crohn's disease, or a healthy co-twin of an affected twin (not recorded which). J is TRBJ1-2 and V is TRBV7-2; the D gene TCRdb calls, TRBD1, cannot be checked with no DNA. Material for sequencing was blood. The CDR3 loop is CASSLERGTDFNYGYTF.